A single TCR beta chain is shown here with its context. Antigen specificity is unknown. This sample is drawn from a study of T cells in localized non-small cell lung cancer. Study-wide points: The study linked higher blood T cell density to longer overall survival. Researchers found a median roughly 50 of the top 100 tumor clones in adjacent lung. There was higher T cell clonality in uninvolved adjacent lung than in tumor, and it was highest there.

Here immunoSEQ multiplex PCR was the method, and the copy in TCRdb shows in-frame clones only, minus some. The sample holds roughly 36,000 clones, roughly 77% seen once. The receptor was derived from a woman aged 35 to 70 with stage II squamous cell lung carcinoma. The specimen comprised PBMCs, sampled before any cancer treatment.

The CDR3 sequence is CASSYSQGEQFF. The CDR3 DNA is TGTGCCAGCAGTTACTCTCAGGGTGAGCAGTTCTTC. The J gene is TRBJ2-1, the V gene TRBV6-5; maybe TRBD1 (5 bases). CDR3 length equals 12 residues. The V end lost 0 bases, the J end lost 9 bases, and 6 bases lay between the germline ends. The V gene's germline CDR1 is MNHEY and CDR2 SVGAGI.